The following is a T cell receptor (beta chain) sequence with its context. TCRdb's copy holds only in-frame clones and misses some; the assay was immunoSEQ multiplex PCR. Of around 210,000 clones in the sample, 60% to 85% were seen once. The data were obtained in a study of blood T cell repertoires in COVID-19. Study information: Some COVID-19 samples were acute and others convalescent; all came from the United States, Italy and Spain.

The germline CDR1 and CDR2 sequences are MNHEY and SMNVEV (reference sequence). V shed 5 bases and J 5 bases; nucleotides not matched to a gene: 9. The CDR3 contains 15 residues. The chain joins TRBV27 to TRBJ1-5; TRBD1 aligns across 7 bases. The source of this sequence is a woman in her 70s with acute or convalescent COVID-19. Sequencing was carried out using peripheral blood. CDR3 bases: TGTGCCAGCAGTCCTTACGGACAGGTGGATCAGCCCCAGCATTTT. Protein product: CASSPYGQVDQPQHF.